This T cell receptor (beta chain) derives from a study of blood T cells in healthy people across ages. The CDR3 runs 18 residues. Germline V gene lookup returns CDR1 LGHDT and CDR2 YNNKEL (reference sequence). V lost 3 bases to trimming and J lost 2 bases; unmatched junction nucleotides: 9. The authors ran a second PCR of about 6 to 11 cycles using a sample-barcoded 5' primer and a J-beta primer mix. One entry per CDR3 protein results from TCRdb running MiXCR on the 5' RACE reads. The repertoire has around 1,000,000 distinct CDR3 sequences, roughly 24% of them found once; the top ten carry approximately 0.71%. These same records also appear under a second study, on T cells of mothers and their children. From that second work: All RNA that had been extracted was used for cDNA synthesis at approximately 1.5 ug per 15 ul. Thymic selection shapes TCR recombination output similarly in related and unrelated pairs.

The clonotype originates from a girl aged 2 to 9 in good health. The chain recombines TRBV3-1 with TRBJ2-3; 12 bases line up with TRBD2. The source material was blood. The CDR3 reads CASSHLAGGARYTDTQYF. CDR3 DNA sequence: TGTGCCAGCAGCCACCTAGCGGGGGGGGCCCGATACACAGATACGCAGTATTTT.